This record covers a single TCR beta chain. Followed longitudinally, the Seattle patients had been enrolled during active infection. The authors' processing: How many nucleated cells were present was estimated from reference gene primer amplification. Libraries were prepared by immunoSEQ multiplex PCR; TCRdb keeps only in-frame clonotypes and omits some of them. V and J calls and clone size come straight from that table; D and trimming were deduced from the DNA. The sample lists about 300,000 clones; roughly 91% were seen once. Trimming stripped 4 bases from V and 4 bases from J, with 17 bases between. The CDR3 length is 15 residues. Germline V gene lookup returns CDR1 SGHDT and CDR2 YYEEEE. This entry is derived from a study of blood T cell repertoires in COVID-19. The wider study: Both acute and convalescent COVID-19 samples were obtained from the United States, Italy and Spain. PBMCs, B-cell-depleted T cells, or T cells were the source of the cDNA or gDNA that made up the material.

The rearrangement links TRBV5-6 to TRBJ1-1; D gene unclear. Sequencing input: peripheral blood. This sequence was found in a woman between 25 and 40 years old with COVID-19, enrolled during active disease. The CDR3, as DNA: TGTGCCAGCAGCCCGTGGCGGCTGAGGTCCACTGAAGCTTTCTTT. Translated: CASSPWRLRSTEAFF.